This TCR beta chain was retrieved from a study of blood T cell repertoires in COVID-19. Study-level information: In each case, the material was cDNA or gDNA derived from T cells, B-cell-depleted T cells, or PBMCs.

The V and J ends lost 5 bases and 2 bases respectively, with 12 bases between them. This CDR3 is built from 14 residues. Germline V gene lookup returns CDR1 LNHNV and CDR2 YYDKDF (reference sequence). The assay was immunoSEQ multiplex PCR, and TCRdb's table has in-frame clones only and misses some. Of approximately 210,000 clones in the sample, more than 75% are singletons; the top ten hold approximately 12%. Sequencing was done on a sample of peripheral blood. The origin of this receptor is a woman aged 35 to 49 with acute or convalescent COVID-19. The rearrangement joins TRBV15 to TRBJ1-2; TRBD1 is a possible D gene (5 bases). The DNA for the CDR3 is TGTGCCACCAGCGCAGACAGTAAGAACTATGGCTACACCTTC. Translating it yields CATSADSKNYGYTF. Combining the CDR3 with reference TRBV15 and TRBJ1-2 gives the whole variable domain DAMVIQNPRYQVTQFGKPVTLSCSQTLNHNVMYWYQQKSSQAPKLLFHYYDKDFNNEADTPDNFQSRRPNTSFCFLDIRSPGLGDTAMYLCATSADSKNYGYTFGSGTRLTVV.